Ten or more counts support the clone carrying this T cell receptor beta chain. RNA transcripts provided the source from which TCR beta CDR3 regions were amplified. First-round RT-PCR targeting the TCR CDR3 was performed with the HTBI primer set. TCRdb ran MiXCR on the multiplex PCR reads and lists one entry per CDR3 protein. The sample has roughly 200,000 distinct CDR3 sequences, around 17% seen once. This entry belongs to a study of T cells in Graves' hyperthyroidism and ophthalmopathy. Sequencing was carried out using blood. This TCR was recovered from a man aged 35 to 55 with Graves' hyperthyroidism.

CDR3 in amino acids: CASSPWTLGTEAFF. The CDR3 DNA sequence: TGTGCCAGCAGCCCATGGACCCTAGGGACAGAAGCTTTCTTT. This chain joins TRBV16 and TRBJ1-1, with D possibly matching TRBD1 (6 bases). Germline CDR1 reads KGHSY; CDR2 reads FQNENV. The CDR3 sequence is 14 residues long. V lost 4 bases, J lost 8 bases, and 17 bases lay in between. The variable domain in full, with the rest retrieved from reference TRBV16 and TRBJ1-1, is GEEVAQTPKHLVRGEGQKAKLYCAPIKGHSYVFWYQQVLKNEFKFLISFQNENVFDETGMPKERFSAKCLPNSPCSLEIQATKLEDSAVYFCASSPWTLGTEAFFGQGTRLTVV.